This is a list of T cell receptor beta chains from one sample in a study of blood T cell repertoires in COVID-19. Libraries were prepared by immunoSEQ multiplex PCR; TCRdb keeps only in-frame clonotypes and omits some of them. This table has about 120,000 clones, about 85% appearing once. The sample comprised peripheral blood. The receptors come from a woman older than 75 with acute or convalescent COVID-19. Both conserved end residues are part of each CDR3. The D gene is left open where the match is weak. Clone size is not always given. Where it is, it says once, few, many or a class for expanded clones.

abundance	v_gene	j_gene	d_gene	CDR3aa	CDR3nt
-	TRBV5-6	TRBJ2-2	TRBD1	CASNLRLTGGGRSGELFF	TGTGCCAGCAACCTTAGACTGACAGGGGGCGGTCGGAGCGGGGAGCTGTTTTTT
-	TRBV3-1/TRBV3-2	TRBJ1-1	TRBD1	CASSQNQGARGGEAFF	TGTGCCAGCAGCCAAAACCAGGGGGCCCGGGGTGGAGAAGCTTTCTTT
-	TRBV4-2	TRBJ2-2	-	CASSQEKPGELFF	TGTGCCAGCAGCCAAGAAAAGCCCGGGGAGCTGTTTTTT
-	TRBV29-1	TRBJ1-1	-	CSVEVSQQAFF	TGCAGCGTTGAGGTTAGCCAGCAAGCTTTCTTT
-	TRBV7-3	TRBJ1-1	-	CASSALGQANTEAFF	TGTGCCAGCAGCGCCTTGGGGCAGGCGAACACTGAAGCTTTCTTT
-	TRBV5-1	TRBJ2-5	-	CASSLEAGVIETQYF	TGCGCCAGCAGCTTGGAGGCAGGGGTTATAGAGACCCAGTACTTC
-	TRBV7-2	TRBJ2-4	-	CASIAMGAGNIQYF	TGTGCCAGCATCGCGATGGGGGCCGGGAACATTCAGTACTTC
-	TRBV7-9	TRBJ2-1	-	CASSPQSSPEQFF	TGTGCCAGCAGCCCACAGTCTTCGCCTGAGCAGTTCTTC
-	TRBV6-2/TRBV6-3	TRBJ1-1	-	CASSSQGLVSTEAFF	TGTGCCAGCAGTTCACAGGGTTTGGTTAGCACTGAAGCTTTCTTT
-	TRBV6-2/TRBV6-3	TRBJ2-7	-	CASSSPGTLKTYEQYF	TGTGCCAGCAGCTCTCCCGGGACTCTTAAAACCTACGAGCAGTACTTC
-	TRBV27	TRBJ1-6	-	CASSLRAGDSPLHF	TGTGCCAGCAGTTTGAGGGCTGGAGATTCACCCCTCCACTTT
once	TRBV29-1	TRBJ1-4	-	CSVEDPRGSGGEKLFF	TGCAGCGTTGAAGATCCAAGGGGTTCAGGTGGTGAAAAACTGTTTTTT
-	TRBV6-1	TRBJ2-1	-	CASSGMESTSYNEQFF	TGTGCCAGCAGTGGAATGGAGTCTACTTCCTACAATGAGCAGTTCTTC
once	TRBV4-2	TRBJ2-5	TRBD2	CASSRTLAGSGETQYF	TGTGCCAGCAGCCGAACCCTAGCGGGGAGTGGCGAGACCCAGTACTTC
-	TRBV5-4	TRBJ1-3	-	CASSAPTGPGNTIYF	TGTGCCAGCAGCGCGCCGACAGGACCTGGAAACACCATATATTTT
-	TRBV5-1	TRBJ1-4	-	CASSFSSTNEKLFF	TGCGCCAGCAGTTTCTCTTCAACTAATGAAAAACTGTTTTTT
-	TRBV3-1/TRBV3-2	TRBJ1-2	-	CASSLYLDGYTF	TGTGCCAGCAGCTTGTACTTGGATGGCTACACCTTC
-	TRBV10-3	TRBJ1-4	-	CAISGTTTNEKLFF	TGTGCCATCAGTGGGACAACAACTAATGAAAAACTGTTTTTT
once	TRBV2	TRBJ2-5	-	CASSAAGRRGTQYF	TGTGCCAGCAGTGCGGCAGGGCGAAGGGGGACCCAGTACTTC
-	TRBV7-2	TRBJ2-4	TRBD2	CASSHLAGGSTAKNIQYF	TGTGCCAGCAGCCATCTAGCGGGGGGCTCCACGGCCAAAAACATTCAGTACTTC
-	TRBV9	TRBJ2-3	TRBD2	CASNPGGATDTQYF	TGTGCCAGCAACCCCGGGGGGGCGACAGATACGCAGTATTTT
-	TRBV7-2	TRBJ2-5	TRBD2	CASSLGPSGGFQTQYF	TGTGCCAGCAGCCTAGGGCCTAGCGGGGGGTTCCAGACCCAGTACTTC
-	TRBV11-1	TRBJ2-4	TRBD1	CASSRGQKLAKNIQYF	TGTGCCAGCAGCCGGGGACAGAAGTTAGCCAAAAACATTCAGTACTTC
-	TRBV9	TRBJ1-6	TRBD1	CASSGSGGSNSPLHF	TGTGCCAGCAGCGGATCAGGGGGGAGTAATTCACCCCTCCACTTT
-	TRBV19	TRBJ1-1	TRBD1	CASSADRPKAFF	TGTGCCAGTAGTGCGGACAGGCCCAAGGCTTTCTTT
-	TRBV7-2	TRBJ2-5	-	CASSLVGSRRGETQYF	TGTGCCAGCAGCTTAGTAGGGAGTAGGAGAGGGGAGACCCAGTACTTC
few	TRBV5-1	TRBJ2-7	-	CASSLLSSYEQYF	TGCGCCAGCAGCTTACTAAGCTCCTACGAGCAGTACTTC
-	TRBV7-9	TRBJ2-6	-	CASSYPGSGANVLTF	TGTGCCAGCAGCTATCCAGGGTCTGGGGCCAACGTCCTGACTTTC
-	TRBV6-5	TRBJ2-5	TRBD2	CASSAAGGSETQYF	TGTGCCAGCAGCGCGGCGGGAGGGTCAGAGACCCAGTACTTC
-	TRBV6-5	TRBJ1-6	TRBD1	CASGGQGNSPLHF	TGTGCCAGCGGGGGACAGGGGAATTCACCCCTCCACTTT
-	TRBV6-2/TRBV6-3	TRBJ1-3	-	CASSWSSGNTIYF	TGTGCCAGCAGTTGGAGCTCTGGAAACACCATATATTTT